This T cell receptor beta chain was sequenced during a study of siplizumab effects on memory and regulatory T cells. Notes on the study in general: Naive T cells seemed more diverse than memory cells; they also seemed major alloresponse contributors. The majority of clones, roughly 80-96% of proliferating CD4+ or CD8+ clones, lacked an assignable naive or memory phenotype. Siplizumab cultures yielded proliferating Tregs whose suppressive function was not confirmed.

Details on this clone: As yet, its antigen is unknown.

TCR templates numbering about 10^5 were assayed per sample. Produced via immunoSEQ multiplex PCR; TCRdb's table is partial and in-frame only. The sample lists over 85,000 clones, 80% to 95% occurring once. The source of this sequence is a human donor in good health. Sequenced input: CD4+ T cells sorted from blood.

The CDR3 region has the DNA TGTGCCAGCTCACCGGGGACAGGGCCATATACCGGGGAGCTGTTTTTT. This codes for CASSPGTGPYTGELFF. This chain joins TRBV18 and TRBJ2-2; the match to TRBD1 covers 9 bases. V trimming: 3 bases; J trimming: 5 bases; junction bases outside the gene matches: 7. The CDR3 covers 16 residues. Per the germline V gene, CDR1 is KGHSH and CDR2 is LQKENI. Using reference TRBV18 and TRBJ2-2 for the parts outside the CDR3, the full variable domain is NAGVMQNPRHLVRRRGQEARLRCSPMKGHSHVYWYRQLPEEGLKFMVYLQKENIIDESGMPKERFSAEFPKEGPSILRIQQVVRGDSAAYFCASSPGTGPYTGELFFGEGSRLTVL.